A selection of T cell receptor beta chains follows, all from one sample in a study of identical twins. A single record per CDR3 protein comes from TCRdb applying MiXCR to the 5' RACE reads. The table records about 200,000 distinct CDR3 sequences, roughly 7.1% of them present only once. The sample was also reused in another study, on T cells expressing NK-cell markers.

The sequenced sample consisted of CD8+ T cells sorted from blood. The source is a woman younger than 30 in good health. Both conserved end residues are part of each CDR3. D genes are given only for firm matches. Size is omitted from some rows. Given values are once, few, many or a class for expanded clones.

d_gene	v_gene	j_gene	abundance	CDR3nt	CDR3aa
NA	TRBV6-2/TRBV6-3	TRBJ2-1	many	TGTGCCAGCTGGGGACCAACGGACAATGAGCAGTTCTTC	CASWGPTDNEQFF
NA	TRBV12-3/TRBV12-4	TRBJ1-2	many	TGTGCCAGCAGTCCCACGAGGTTCTATGGCTACACCTTC	CASSPTRFYGYTF
NA	TRBV27	TRBJ2-7	NA	TGTGCCAGCAGTTTATCGTGGGGGCGCCTCGAAGAGCAGTACTTC	CASSLSWGRLEEQYF
TRBD2	TRBV7-9	TRBJ2-3	NA	TGTGCCGGATTGAGCGGGAGCTCAGATACGCAGTATTTT	CAGLSGSSDTQYF
TRBD2	TRBV27	TRBJ2-1	NA	TGTGCCTGCAGTTTGGGACTAGCCTACAATGAGCAGTTCTTC	CACSLGLAYNEQFF
NA	TRBV29-1	TRBJ2-3	few	TGCAGCGTTGATAGCGGACCAGATACGCAGTATTTT	CSVDSGPDTQYF
TRBD2	TRBV5-6	TRBJ2-7	few	TGTGCCAGCAGACCCCTCGGGACTAGCGGTTCCTACGAGCAGTACTTC	CASRPLGTSGSYEQYF
NA	TRBV2	TRBJ1-5	many	TGTGCCAGCAGTGACGGATATAGCAATCAGCCCCAGCATTTT	CASSDGYSNQPQHF
TRBD1	TRBV20-1	TRBJ2-2	medium-sized	TGCAGTGCTGTTAAGACAGGGGTCCACACCGGGGAGCTGTTTTTT	CSAVKTGVHTGELFF
NA	TRBV4-3	TRBJ1-2	NA	TGCGCCAGCAGCCAAGCCTCCTCCCCGGGGAACTATGGCTACACCTTC	CASSQASSPGNYGYTF
NA	TRBV9	TRBJ1-6	many	TGTGCCAGCAGCGAGGGGACCGGCCAGAGCTCCTATAATTCACCCCTCCACTTT	CASSEGTGQSSYNSPLHF
NA	TRBV4-3	TRBJ2-1	NA	TGCGCCAGCAGCCAAGGTCGGGTCAATGAGCAGTTCTTC	CASSQGRVNEQFF
TRBD1	TRBV19	TRBJ1-2	NA	TGTGCCACGCACAGGGGAGGCTATGGCTACACCTTC	CATHRGGYGYTF
NA	TRBV5-1	TRBJ2-1	many	TGCGCCAGCAGCCTGAGACAGATAGACAATGAGCAGTTCTTC	CASSLRQIDNEQFF
NA	TRBV6-1	TRBJ1-1	NA	TGTGCCAGCAGTGAGGGGGGATCGAACACTGAAGCTTTCTTT	CASSEGGSNTEAFF
NA	TRBV7-8	TRBJ1-5	few	TGTGCCAGCAGCTTATCGGCAGGCTATAGCAATCAGCCCCAGCATTTT	CASSLSAGYSNQPQHF
NA	TRBV7-8	TRBJ2-7	NA	TGTGCCAGCAGTCAAATCGGGGGGCCAGTGGACGAGCAGTACTTC	CASSQIGGPVDEQYF
NA	TRBV15	TRBJ2-2	NA	TGTGCCACTAGCCCTCCGAACACCGGGGAGCTGTTTTTT	CATSPPNTGELFF
NA	TRBV7-9	TRBJ2-1	few	TGTGCCAGCAGCCCGGGACTGAGCAATGAGCAGTTCTTC	CASSPGLSNEQFF
NA	TRBV9	TRBJ1-5	few	TGTGCCAGCAGCGTAGGTGAGTTTTATCAGCCCCAGCATTTT	CASSVGEFYQPQHF
NA	TRBV6-2/TRBV6-3	TRBJ1-2	few	TGTGCCAGCAGTTACTCGAGATTCGACGGATCCAACTATGGCTACACCTTC	CASSYSRFDGSNYGYTF
NA	TRBV27	TRBJ2-7	few	TGTGCCAGCAGTTTAGCGAAGGGAATCTACGAGCAGTACTTC	CASSLAKGIYEQYF
TRBD1	TRBV29-1	TRBJ2-5	NA	TGCAGCGTAATCGGACAGGAGTTTGGAGAGACCCAGTACTTC	CSVIGQEFGETQYF
TRBD1	TRBV5-6	TRBJ2-7	NA	TGTGCCAGCACCGGGGGACAGGGCGACCACGAGCAGTACTTC	CASTGGQGDHEQYF
TRBD1	TRBV4-3	TRBJ2-2	NA	TGCGCCAGCAGCCAAGTCGACAGGGGGAGCACCGGGGAGCTGTTTTTT	CASSQVDRGSTGELFF
NA	TRBV27	TRBJ1-1	few	TGTGCCAGCAGTCCCTTGATTGTGTTTGAGGGGAAGAACACTGAAGCTTTCTTT	CASSPLIVFEGKNTEAFF
NA	TRBV30	TRBJ1-1	few	TGTGCCTGGATCCGACCCCAAGGGCAGGGCACTGAAGCTTTCTTT	CAWIRPQGQGTEAFF
NA	TRBV6-6	TRBJ1-4	many	TGTGCCAGCATCGGGGCCGATGAAAAACTGTTTTTT	CASIGADEKLFF
NA	TRBV9	TRBJ2-6	few	TGTGCCAGCAGCGACCCCACCGAGGGGGTATATTCTTCTGGGGCCAACGTCCTGACTTTC	CASSDPTEGVYSSGANVLTF
NA	TRBV9	TRBJ2-7	many	TGTGCCAGCAGCGCAGGTGGCATTCAAAGCTCCTACGAGCAGTACTTC	CASSAGGIQSSYEQYF
TRBD1	TRBV7-2	TRBJ1-1	NA	TGTGCCAGCAGCCCGACAGGGGGATGGGGCACTGAAGCTTTCTTT	CASSPTGGWGTEAFF
NA	TRBV27	TRBJ2-1	few	TGTGCCAGCAGTCCCAGGACACCAGAGCAGTTCTTC	CASSPRTPEQFF
TRBD2	TRBV15	TRBJ2-5	few	TGTGCCACCAGCAGAGTGCGGGAGATGGGTGAGACCCAGTACTTC	CATSRVREMGETQYF
NA	TRBV4-3	TRBJ1-6	few	TGCGCCAGCAGCCAAGTTGCCGGGGTTAATTCACCCCTCCACTTT	CASSQVAGVNSPLHF
NA	TRBV9	TRBJ1-1	many	TGTGCCAGCAGCGCGATTACGGGCGGGGGGGAAGCTTTCTTT	CASSAITGGGEAFF
NA	TRBV12-3/TRBV12-4	TRBJ2-3	many	TGTGCCAGCAGTTTGTGGACAGGCACAGATACGCAGTATTTT	CASSLWTGTDTQYF
NA	TRBV7-2	TRBJ1-1	few	TGTGCCAGCAGCTTAGTTGGGAGAGCTTTCTTT	CASSLVGRAFF
NA	TRBV20-1	TRBJ2-3	few	TGCAGTGCTACAGGGTCCACAGATACGCAGTATTTT	CSATGSTDTQYF
TRBD2	TRBV7-9	TRBJ2-7	NA	TGTGCCAGCAGCCCTAGCGGGGCAAGCTCCTACGAGCAGTACTTC	CASSPSGASSYEQYF
NA	TRBV3-1	TRBJ1-4	few	TGTGCCAGCAGCCAAGTGCGAGGGGGTAATGAAAAACTGTTTTTT	CASSQVRGGNEKLFF
NA	TRBV19	TRBJ2-1	NA	TGTGCCAGTAGTGCTCCGGGGCCTGAGCAGTTCTTC	CASSAPGPEQFF
TRBD1	TRBV15	TRBJ1-5	few	TGTGCCACCAGCAGGTACAGGGGTAGCAATCAGCCCCAGCATTTT	CATSRYRGSNQPQHF
NA	TRBV6-2/TRBV6-3	TRBJ2-2	NA	TGTGCCAGCAGCCTTTCCTTAACCGGGGAGCTGTTTTTT	CASSLSLTGELFF